The T cell receptor beta chain under discussion was sequenced for a study of T-cell reconstitution after alpha-beta-depleted transplantation in children. This clonotype was recorded at least ten times. Preparation of the TCRbeta library involved a method that used unique molecular identifiers. TCRdb re-called the PCR reads with MiXCR, one entry per CDR3 protein. The sample holds 200,000 to 250,000 distinct CDR3 sequences, under 9.5% seen once. V was shortened by 6 bases and J by 2 bases, with 13 bases between the two germline ends. Per germline, CDR1 MNHNS and CDR2 SASEGT. This CDR3 has 14 amino acids.

This TCR was sampled from a human donor who donated a stem cell graft to a child with acute lymphoblastic leukemia. This chain links TRBV6-1 with TRBJ2-5; D gene unclear. The specimen was PBMCs from the stem cell graft donor, collected from the stem cell graft. The CDR3 reads CASRTPSGQETQYF. The CDR3 DNA sequence: TGTGCCAGCAGGACCCCGTCCGGACAAGAGACCCAGTACTTC.